This T cell receptor beta chain came from a study of T-cell reconstitution after alpha-beta-depleted transplantation in children. Preparation of the TCRbeta library was carried out with unique molecular identifiers. In TCRdb, the PCR reads were re-called with MiXCR into one record per CDR3 protein. This repertoire shows 240,000 or so distinct CDR3 sequences, 7.5% to 9.5% found once; its top ten account for about 6.4%. Sample: PBMCs, mostly from graft donor cells, taken 180 days after TCRalphabeta/CD19-depleted stem cell transplant. This clonotype was obtained from a male patient aged 5 to 17 who had a stem cell transplant for acute lymphoblastic leukemia, so the T cells may come from the graft donor.

The CDR3, as DNA: TGTGCCAGTAGTATAGATCTGGGCGGCAATTCACCCCTCCACTTT. Its protein is CASSIDLGGNSPLHF. This chain joins TRBV19 and TRBJ1-6; D call uncertain. Looked up from germline, CDR1 is LNHDA and CDR2 is SQIVND (reference sequence). The CDR3 covers 15 residues. V was shortened by 0 bases and J by 7 bases, with 10 bases between the two germline ends.